This T cell receptor beta chain was documented in a study of post-analysis software for immune sequencing data. Study summary: Patients had relapsing-remitting, secondary progressive or progressive-relapsing multiple sclerosis; some lacked subtype.

Notes on this clonotype: Antigen specificity is unknown. The junction differs from germline at one of its ends, possibly a read error.

Germline CDR1 reads SEHNR; CDR2 reads FQNEAQ (reference sequence). CDR3 length equals 12 residues. Study-wide results and caveats: The study found TRBV5-6, TRBV5-1 and TRBV20-1 among about five TRBV segments more frequent in patients than controls. Those samples that were prepared in the same batch co-clustered strongly by F measure. In multiple sclerosis, normalized Chao1 diversity was significantly below that of controls.

Unique molecular identifiers were present in the TCR beta cDNA libraries. From around 0.96 to 9.9 million T cells, 400,000 to 600,000 cDNA molecules were obtained. TCRdb redid the calling of the PCR reads with MiXCR, one entry per CDR3 protein. The data show some 370,000 distinct CDR3 sequences, with approximately 38% seen just once and around an eighth held by the top ten. The TCR was taken from a girl aged 5 to 17 with multiple sclerosis. Sample: blood. The chain links TRBV7-9 to TRBJ1-2; TRBD1 matches at 7 bases. CDR3 in amino acids: CSSRGTAYGYTF. For the CDR3, the DNA is TGTTCCAGCAGGGGGACGGCCTACGGCTACACCTTC.